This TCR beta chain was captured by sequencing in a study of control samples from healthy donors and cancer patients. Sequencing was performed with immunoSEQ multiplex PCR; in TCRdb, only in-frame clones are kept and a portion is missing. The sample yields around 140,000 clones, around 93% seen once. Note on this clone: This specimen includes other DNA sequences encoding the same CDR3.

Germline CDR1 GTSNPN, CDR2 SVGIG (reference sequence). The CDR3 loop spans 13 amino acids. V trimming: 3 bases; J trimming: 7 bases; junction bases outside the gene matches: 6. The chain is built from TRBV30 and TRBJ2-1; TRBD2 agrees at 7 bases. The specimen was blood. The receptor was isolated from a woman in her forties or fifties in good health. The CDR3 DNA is TGTGCCTGGAGCGGGGCTAGCGGAAATGAGCAGTTCTTC. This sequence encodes CAWSGASGNEQFF.